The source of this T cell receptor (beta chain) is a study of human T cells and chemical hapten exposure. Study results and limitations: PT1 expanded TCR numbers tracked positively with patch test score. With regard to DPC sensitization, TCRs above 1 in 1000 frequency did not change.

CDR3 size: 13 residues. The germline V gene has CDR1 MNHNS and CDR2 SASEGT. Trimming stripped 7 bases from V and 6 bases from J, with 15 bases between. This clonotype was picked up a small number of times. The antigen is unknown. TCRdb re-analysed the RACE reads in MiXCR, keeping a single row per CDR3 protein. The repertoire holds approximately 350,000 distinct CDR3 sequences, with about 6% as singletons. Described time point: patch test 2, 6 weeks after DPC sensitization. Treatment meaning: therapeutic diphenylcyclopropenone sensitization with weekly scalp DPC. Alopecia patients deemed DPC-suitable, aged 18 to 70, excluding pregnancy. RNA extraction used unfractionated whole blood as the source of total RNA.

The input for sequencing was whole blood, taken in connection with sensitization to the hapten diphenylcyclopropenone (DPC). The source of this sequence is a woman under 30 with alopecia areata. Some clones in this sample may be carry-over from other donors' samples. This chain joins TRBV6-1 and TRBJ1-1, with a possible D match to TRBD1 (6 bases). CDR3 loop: CASNPQGFAEAFF. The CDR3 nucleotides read TGTGCCAGCAATCCGCAGGGGTTCGCTGAAGCTTTCTTT.